These 3 T cell receptor beta chains were sequenced from one sample in a study of patients and donors after allogeneic stem cell transplantation. TCRdb re-analysed the RT-PCR reads in MiXCR, keeping a single row per CDR3 protein. Of 87,000 or so distinct CDR3 sequences in the sample, around 5% are singletons; the top ten hold about 2.8%. Sequencing was carried out using blood, either unsorted or a sorted T cell fraction (not recorded which). The receptor set was obtained from a human donor who was either an allogeneic HSCT recipient or a stem cell or donor lymphocyte infusion donor (not recorded which). It is not recorded whose cells these are; they may come from a transplant donor.

This clonotype was counted at least ten times. This sequence joins TRBV20-1 and TRBJ2-1; 8 bases are a match to TRBD1. Trimming took 3 bases from V and 6 from J; bases not matched to a gene: 10. The CDR3 length is 15 residues. From germline, CDR1 is DFQATT and CDR2 SNEGSKA (reference sequence). The CDR3 DNA reads as TGCAGTGCTAGCTTTCGGACAGGGTTAAGCAATGAGCAGTTCTTC. This sequence encodes CSASFRTGLSNEQFF.

This clonotype was detected many times. The chain combines TRBV30 with TRBJ1-3, with D uncertain. The CDR3 runs to 18 residues. CDR1 is GTSNPN and CDR2 is SVGIG in the germline V gene (reference sequence). V gave up 3 bases and J gave up 0 bases, with 21 bases separating them. The CDR3 is CAWRREQRSLYSGNTIYF. CDR3 DNA: TGTGCCTGGAGGAGAGAGCAGCGGAGTCTTTACTCTGGAAACACCATATATTTT.

This clonotype has at least ten counts. This chain links TRBV3-1 with TRBJ1-1; possible D gene TRBD1, 5 bases. CDR1 and CDR2 (germline): LGHDT, YNNKEL (reference sequence). The CDR3 covers 15 residues. Trimming removed 4 bases from V and 0 bases from J, with 12 bases in between. CDR3 DNA: TGTGCCAGCAGCCCTCAGGGACGGATGAACACTGAAGCTTTCTTT. The encoded protein is CASSPQGRMNTEAFF.